This TCR beta chain was identified during a study of blood T cell repertoires in COVID-19. Study-level information: The origin of the acute and convalescent COVID-19 samples was the United States, Italy and Spain. PBMCs, B-cell-depleted T cells, or T cells were the source of the cDNA or gDNA that made up the material.

Original data processing: Reference gene primer amplification yielded estimated nucleated cell counts. Only in-frame clones appear in the TCRdb table, and some are missing; sequencing was by immunoSEQ multiplex PCR. That table furnishes V, J and clone size, whereas the DNA furnished D and trimming. There are some 130,000 clones in the sample; around 80% occur only once, and less than 4.5% lies in the top ten. Germline loops: CDR1 MNHEY, CDR2 SVGAGI. Trimming removed 10 bases from V and 4 bases from J; junction bases left unmatched: 7. This CDR3 region has 15 residues. The source is a man between 60 and 75 years old with acute or convalescent COVID-19. Sample: peripheral blood. The rearrangement uses TRBV6-5 and TRBJ2-5; 15 bases are shared with TRBD2. The CDR3 bases are TGTGCCACAGGACTAGCGGGAGGGCCTAGAGAGACCCAGTACTTC. It specifies CATGLAGGPRETQYF.